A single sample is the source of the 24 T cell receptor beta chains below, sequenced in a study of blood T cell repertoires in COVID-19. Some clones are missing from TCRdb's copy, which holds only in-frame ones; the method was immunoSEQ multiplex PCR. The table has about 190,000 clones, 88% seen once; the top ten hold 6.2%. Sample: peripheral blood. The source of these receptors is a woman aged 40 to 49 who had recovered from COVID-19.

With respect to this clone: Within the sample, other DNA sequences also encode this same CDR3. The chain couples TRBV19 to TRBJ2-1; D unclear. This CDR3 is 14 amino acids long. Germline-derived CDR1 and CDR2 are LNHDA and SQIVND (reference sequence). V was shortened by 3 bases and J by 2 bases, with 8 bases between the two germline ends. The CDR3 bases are TGTGCCAGTAGTATCTCCGGTACCTACAATGAGCAGTTCTTC. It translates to CASSISGTYNEQFF.

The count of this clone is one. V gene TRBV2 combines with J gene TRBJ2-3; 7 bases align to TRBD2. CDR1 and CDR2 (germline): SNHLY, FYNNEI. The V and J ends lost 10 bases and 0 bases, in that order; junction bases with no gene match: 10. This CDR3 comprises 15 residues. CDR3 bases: TGTGCCACCCAAAGCGGGGCACCTAGCACAGATACGCAGTATTTT. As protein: CATQSGAPSTDTQYF.

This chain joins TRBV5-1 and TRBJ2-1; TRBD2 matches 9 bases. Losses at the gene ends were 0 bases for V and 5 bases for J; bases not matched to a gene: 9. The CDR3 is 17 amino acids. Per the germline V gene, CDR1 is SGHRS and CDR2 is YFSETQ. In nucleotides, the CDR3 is TGCGCCAGCAGCTTGGACGGTAGCGGGAGATCGGACAATGAGCAGTTCTTC. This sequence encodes CASSLDGSGRSDNEQFF.

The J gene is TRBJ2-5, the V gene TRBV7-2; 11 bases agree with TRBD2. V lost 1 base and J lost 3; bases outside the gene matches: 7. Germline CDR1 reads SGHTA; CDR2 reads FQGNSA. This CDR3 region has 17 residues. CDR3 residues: CASSLVLVLAGEETQYF. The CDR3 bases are TGTGCCAGCAGCTTAGTTTTGGTACTAGCGGGAGAAGAGACCCAGTACTTC.

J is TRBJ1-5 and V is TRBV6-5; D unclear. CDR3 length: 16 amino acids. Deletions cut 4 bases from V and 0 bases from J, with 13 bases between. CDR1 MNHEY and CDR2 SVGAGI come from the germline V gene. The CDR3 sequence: CASSLEGIHSNQPQHF. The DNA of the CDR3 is TGTGCCAGCAGTTTAGAGGGAATACATAGCAATCAGCCCCAGCATTTT.

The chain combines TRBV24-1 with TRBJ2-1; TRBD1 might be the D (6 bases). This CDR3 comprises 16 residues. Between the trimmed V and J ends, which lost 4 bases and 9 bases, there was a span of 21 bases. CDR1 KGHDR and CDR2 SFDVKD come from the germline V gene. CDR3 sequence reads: CATSDPKAAGETEQFF. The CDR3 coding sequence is TGTGCCACCAGTGACCCAAAGGCGGCAGGGGAGACTGAGCAGTTCTTC.

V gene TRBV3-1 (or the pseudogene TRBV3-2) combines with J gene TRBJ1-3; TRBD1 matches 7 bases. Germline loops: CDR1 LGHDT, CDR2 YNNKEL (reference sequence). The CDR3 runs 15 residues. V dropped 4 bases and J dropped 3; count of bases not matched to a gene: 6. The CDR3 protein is CASSRQGGYGNTIYF. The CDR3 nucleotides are TGTGCCAGCAGCCGACAGGGCGGTTATGGAAACACCATATATTTT.

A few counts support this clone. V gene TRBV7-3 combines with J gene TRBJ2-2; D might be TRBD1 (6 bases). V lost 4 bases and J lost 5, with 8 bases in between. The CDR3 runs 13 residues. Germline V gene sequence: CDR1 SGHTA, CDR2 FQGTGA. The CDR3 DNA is TGTGCCAGCAGCTCCGACAGGACCGGGGAGCTGTTTTTT. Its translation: CASSSDRTGELFF.

CDR3 nucleotides: TGTGCCTGGAGCCGGAGGGGGTGGGATAGCGGGAGAAGTGAGTCGGGCAAAAACATTCAGTACTTC. Residues: CAWSRRGWDSGRSESGKNIQYF. The rearrangement links TRBV30 to TRBJ2-4, with TRBD2 matching 9 bases. V shed 3 bases, J shed 3 bases, and the junction held 27 bases outside the gene matches. The CDR3 covers 22 residues. Germline assignment: CDR1 GTSNPN and CDR2 SVGIG (reference sequence).

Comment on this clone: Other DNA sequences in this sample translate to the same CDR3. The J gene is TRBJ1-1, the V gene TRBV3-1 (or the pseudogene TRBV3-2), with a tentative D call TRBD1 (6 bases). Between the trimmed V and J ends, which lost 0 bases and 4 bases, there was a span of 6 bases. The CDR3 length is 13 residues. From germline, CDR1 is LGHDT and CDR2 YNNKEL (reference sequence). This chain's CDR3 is CASSQEGGTEAFF. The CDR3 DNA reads TGTGCCAGCAGCCAAGAAGGGGGCACTGAAGCTTTCTTT.

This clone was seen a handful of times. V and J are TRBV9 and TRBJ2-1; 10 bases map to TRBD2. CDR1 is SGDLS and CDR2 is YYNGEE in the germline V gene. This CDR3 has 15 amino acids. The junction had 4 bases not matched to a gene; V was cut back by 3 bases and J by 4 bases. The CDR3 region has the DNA TGTGCCAGCAGCGAAGCGGGAGGGCCTTACAATGAGCAGTTCTTC. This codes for CASSEAGGPYNEQFF. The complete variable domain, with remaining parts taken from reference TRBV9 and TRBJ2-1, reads DSGVTQTPKHLITATGQRVTLRCSPRSGDLSVYWYQQSLDQGLQFLIQYYNGEERAKGNILERFSAQQFPDLHSELNLSSLELGDSALYFCASSEAGGPYNEQFFGPGTRLTVL.

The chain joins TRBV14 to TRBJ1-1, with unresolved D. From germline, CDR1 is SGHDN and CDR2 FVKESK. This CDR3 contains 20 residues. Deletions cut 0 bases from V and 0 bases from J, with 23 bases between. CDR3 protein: CASSQEFPLRGKTMNTEAFF. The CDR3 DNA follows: TGTGCCAGCAGCCAAGAGTTTCCTTTACGGGGTAAAACGATGAACACTGAAGCTTTCTTT.

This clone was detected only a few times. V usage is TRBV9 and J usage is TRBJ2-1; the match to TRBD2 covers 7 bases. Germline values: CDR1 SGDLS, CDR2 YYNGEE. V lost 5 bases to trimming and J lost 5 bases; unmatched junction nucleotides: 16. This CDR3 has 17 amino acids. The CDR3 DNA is TGTGCCAGCAGTTGGACCCTCGACCCTAGCGGCCACAATGAGCAGTTCTTC. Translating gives CASSWTLDPSGHNEQFF.

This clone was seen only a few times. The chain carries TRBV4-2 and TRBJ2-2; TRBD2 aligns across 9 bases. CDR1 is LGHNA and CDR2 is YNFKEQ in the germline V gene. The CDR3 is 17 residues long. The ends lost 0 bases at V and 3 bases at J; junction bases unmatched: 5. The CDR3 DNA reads TGTGCCAGCAGCCAAGATCGGCGGGAGGGACACACCGGGGAGCTGTTTTTT. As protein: CASSQDRREGHTGELFF.

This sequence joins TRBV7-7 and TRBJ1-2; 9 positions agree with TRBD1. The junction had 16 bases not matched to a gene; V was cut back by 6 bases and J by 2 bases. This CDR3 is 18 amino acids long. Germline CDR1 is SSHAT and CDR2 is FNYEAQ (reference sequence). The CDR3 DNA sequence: TGTGCCAGCAGTTACCCTAGAGGAACCGGGACAGGGAACTATGGCTACACCTTC. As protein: CASSYPRGTGTGNYGYTF.

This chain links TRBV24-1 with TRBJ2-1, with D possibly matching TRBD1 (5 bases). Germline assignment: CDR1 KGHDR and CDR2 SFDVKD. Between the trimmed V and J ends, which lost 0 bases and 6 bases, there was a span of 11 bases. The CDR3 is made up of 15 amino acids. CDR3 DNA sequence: TGTGCCACCAGTGATTTGAAAGGGGCCGGCAATGAGCAGTTCTTC. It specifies CATSDLKGAGNEQFF.

The CDR3 DNA reads TGTGCCAGCAGTTTAAACAGGGGGGCCGGGGAGCTGTTTTTT. Translating gives CASSLNRGAGELFF. V is TRBV28 and J is TRBJ2-2; 8 bases map to TRBD1. The CDR3 runs 14 residues. The V gene end was trimmed by 2 bases and the J gene end by 6 bases; junction bases not matched to a gene: 2. Germline loops: CDR1 MDHEN, CDR2 SYDVKM.

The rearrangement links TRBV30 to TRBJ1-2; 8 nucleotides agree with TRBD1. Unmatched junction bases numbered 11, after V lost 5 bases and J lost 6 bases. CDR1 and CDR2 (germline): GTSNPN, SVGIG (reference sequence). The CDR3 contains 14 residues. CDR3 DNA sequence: TGTGCCTGGCGTCGACAGGGGATTGAGGATGGCTACACCTTC. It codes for CAWRRQGIEDGYTF.

As DNA, the CDR3 is TGTGCCAGCAGGCCTAGCGGGAGGGTGTACCAAGAGACCCAGTACTTC. This sequence encodes CASRPSGRVYQETQYF. The V call is TRBV4-2, the J call TRBJ2-5, with TRBD2 identical over 12 bases. Germline CDR1 is LGHNA and CDR2 is YNFKEQ. The CDR3 has 16 amino acids. V trimming: 6 bases; J trimming: 0 bases; junction bases outside the gene matches: 5.

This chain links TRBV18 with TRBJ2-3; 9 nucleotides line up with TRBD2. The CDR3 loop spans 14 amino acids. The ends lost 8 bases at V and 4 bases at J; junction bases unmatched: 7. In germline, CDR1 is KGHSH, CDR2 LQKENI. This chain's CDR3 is CASTRTSASDTQYF. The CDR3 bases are TGTGCCAGCACGCGGACTAGCGCTTCAGATACGCAGTATTTT.

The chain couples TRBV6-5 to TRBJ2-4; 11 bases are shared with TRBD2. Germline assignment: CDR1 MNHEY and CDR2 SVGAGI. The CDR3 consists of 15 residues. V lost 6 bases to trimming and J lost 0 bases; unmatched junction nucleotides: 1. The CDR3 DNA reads TGTGCCAGCAGGGGACTAGCGGTAGCCAAAAACATTCAGTACTTC. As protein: CASRGLAVAKNIQYF.

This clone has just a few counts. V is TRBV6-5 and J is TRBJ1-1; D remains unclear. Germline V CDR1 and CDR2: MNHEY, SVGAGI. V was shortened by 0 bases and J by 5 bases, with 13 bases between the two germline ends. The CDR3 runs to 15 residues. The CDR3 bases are TGTGCCAGCAGTTACTCGACATTGGGTTCTACTGAAGCTTTCTTT. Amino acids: CASSYSTLGSTEAFF.

In DNA form, the CDR3 reads TGTGCCAGCAGTTTCCGCGTTAGCGGGATTGAAGATACGCAGTATTTT. Translated, it gives CASSFRVSGIEDTQYF. The chain has TRBV27 and TRBJ2-3; 8 nucleotides agree with TRBD2. The germline V gene encodes CDR1 MNHEY and CDR2 SMNVEV (reference sequence). CDR3 length: 16 residues. Trimming cost V 3 bases and J 5 bases; bases outside gene matches: 10.

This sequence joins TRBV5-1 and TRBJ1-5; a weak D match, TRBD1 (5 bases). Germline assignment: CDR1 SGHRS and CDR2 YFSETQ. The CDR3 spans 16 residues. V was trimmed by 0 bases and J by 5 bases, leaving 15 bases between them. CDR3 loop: CASSLGGAGLDQPQHF. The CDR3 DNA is TGCGCCAGCAGCTTGGGTGGGGCCGGGCTTGATCAGCCCCAGCATTTT. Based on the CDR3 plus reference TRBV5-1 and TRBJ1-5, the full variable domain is KAGVTQTPRYLIKTRGQQVTLSCSPISGHRSVSWYQQTPGQGLQFLFEYFSETQRNKGNFPGRFSGRQFSNSRSEMNVSTLELGDSALYLCASSLGGAGLDQPQHFGDGTRLSIL.